One TCR beta chain is described in this entry. What it recognizes is unknown. TCRdb reanalysed the reads using MiXCR and keeps one entry per CDR3 protein. The table includes around 530,000 distinct CDR3 sequences, about 30% detected once. The sample comes from a study of T cell repertoires in cytomegalovirus infection. Looking at the study overall: Public TCR beta signatures marked donors with CMV infection and the matching HLA. Findings and caveats of the study: Accumulated public TCR beta family frequency recognized individuals carrying CMV together with the relevant HLA.

Trimming removed 6 bases from V and 3 bases from J, with 15 bases in between. The CDR3 sequence is 15 residues long. The TCR comes from a human donor in good health (CMV status not recorded). Some clones in this sample may be carry-over from other donors' samples. The sample was PBMCs. The genes are TRBV12-3 or TRBV12-4 and TRBJ2-1; no clear D gene. Here the CDR3 DNA reads TGTGCCAGCAGACCCTCCTCGGAGAGCTACAATGAGCAGTTCTTC. The encoded protein is CASRPSSESYNEQFF.